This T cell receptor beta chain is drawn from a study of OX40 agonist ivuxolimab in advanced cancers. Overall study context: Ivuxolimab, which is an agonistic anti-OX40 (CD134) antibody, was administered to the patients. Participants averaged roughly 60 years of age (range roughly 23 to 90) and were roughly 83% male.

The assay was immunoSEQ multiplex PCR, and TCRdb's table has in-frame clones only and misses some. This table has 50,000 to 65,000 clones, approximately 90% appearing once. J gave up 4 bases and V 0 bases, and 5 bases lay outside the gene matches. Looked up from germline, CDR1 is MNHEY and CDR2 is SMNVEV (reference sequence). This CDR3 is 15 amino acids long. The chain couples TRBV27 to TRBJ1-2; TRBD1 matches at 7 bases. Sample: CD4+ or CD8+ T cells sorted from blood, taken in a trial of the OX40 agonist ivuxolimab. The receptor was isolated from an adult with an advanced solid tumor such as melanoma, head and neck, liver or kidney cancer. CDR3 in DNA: TGTGCCAGCAGTTTATCTGGGACAGATAGCTATGGCTACACCTTC. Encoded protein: CASSLSGTDSYGYTF.